One and the same sample provided the 11 T cell receptor beta chains below, sequenced in a study of blood T cell repertoires in COVID-19. Libraries were prepared by immunoSEQ multiplex PCR; TCRdb keeps only in-frame clonotypes and omits some of them. The sample gives about 120,000 clones, around four fifths of which show up once; 9.5% to 13% is in the top ten. Material for sequencing was peripheral blood. These receptors all come from a human donor in a cohort sampled during active COVID-19.

This chain connects TRBV3-1 (or the pseudogene TRBV3-2) to TRBJ2-1, with unresolved D. V was cut by 4 bases and J by 7 bases, with 8 bases left in between. The CDR3 is 12 amino acids. In germline, CDR1 is LGHDT, CDR2 YNNKEL (reference sequence). The CDR3 is CASSPTGNEQFF. The CDR3, as DNA: TGTGCCAGCAGCCCCACCGGGAATGAGCAGTTCTTC.

V usage is TRBV19 and J usage is TRBJ2-3; perhaps TRBD2 as D (6 bases). The CDR3 sequence is 15 residues long. With 2 bases removed from V and 4 bases from J, the gap between germline ends came to 13 bases. CDR1 and CDR2 (germline): LNHDA, SQIVND (reference sequence). CDR3 loop: CASSILANGADTQYF. DNA for the CDR3: TGTGCCAGTAGTATACTAGCGAACGGGGCAGATACGCAGTATTTT. Full variable domain (outside the CDR3, taken from reference TRBV19 and TRBJ2-3): DGGITQSPKYLFRKEGQNVTLSCEQNLNHDAMYWYRQDPGQGLRLIYYSQIVNDFQKGDIAEGYSVSREKKESFPLTVTSAQKNPTAFYLCASSILANGADTQYFGPGTRLTVL.

The chain combines TRBV18 with TRBJ1-1; 7 bases are a match to TRBD1. The V segment lost 3 bases and the J segment 4 bases; nucleotides outside the gene matches: 8. Germline CDR1 and CDR2: KGHSH and LQKENI. CDR3 length: 15 amino acids. CDR3 sequence (DNA): TGTGCCAGCTCACCCGAGGAACAGGGGAGCACTGAAGCTTTCTTT. Its protein product is CASSPEEQGSTEAFF.

This clone came up once. The chain has TRBV29-1 and TRBJ2-2; tentatively, D is TRBD1 (5 bases). The length of the CDR3 is 14 residues. Trimming shortened V by 2 bases and J by 2 bases, and 9 bases separated the two germline ends. The germline gives CDR1 SQVTM, CDR2 ANQGSEA. The CDR3 loop reads CSVETQGNTGELFF. The CDR3, as DNA: TGCAGCGTTGAAACCCAGGGTAACACCGGGGAGCTGTTTTTT.

This sequence joins TRBV4-1 and TRBJ2-3; possibly TRBD1 for D (6 bases). V lost 0 bases, J lost 1 base, and 14 bases lay in between. From germline, CDR1 is MGHRA and CDR2 YSYEKL. CDR3 size: 17 residues. The CDR3 coding sequence is TGCGCCAGCAGCCAAGAGGCCCCAGGGGCTGGCACAGATACGCAGTATTTT. It is translated as CASSQEAPGAGTDTQYF.

With regard to this clone: An end of the junction differs from the germline gene, which may be a read error. The V gene is TRBV25-1, the J gene TRBJ2-1, with a weak D call TRBD2 (6 bases). This CDR3 contains 12 residues. Looked up from germline, CDR1 is MGHDK and CDR2 is SYGVNS. As DNA, the CDR3 is TGTGCCAGCAGTGAACCTCCGGGGGAGGCGGTCTTC. Encoded protein: CASSEPPGEAVF.

The rearrangement joins TRBV15 to TRBJ2-5; D gene uncertain. The CDR3 has 12 amino acids. The V gene lost 0 bases and the J gene lost 3 bases, with 2 bases spanning the gap. CDR1 LNHNV and CDR2 YYDKDF come from the germline V gene (reference sequence). The CDR3 loop is CATSRDKETQYF. The CDR3 region has the DNA TGTGCCACCAGCAGAGATAAAGAGACCCAGTACTTC.

This chain connects TRBV24-1 to TRBJ2-1; TRBD2 matches at 9 bases. The CDR3 consists of 13 residues. V trimming: 4 bases; J trimming: 9 bases; junction bases outside the gene matches: 3. Germline values: CDR1 KGHDR, CDR2 SFDVKD. CDR3 nucleotide sequence: TGTGCCACCAGTGAGGGACTAGCTTCTGAGCAGTTCTTC. It specifies CATSEGLASEQFF.

The chain carries TRBV6-5 and TRBJ1-3; TRBD1 might be the D (5 bases). Germline lookup yields CDR1 MNHEY and CDR2 SVGAGI. With 2 bases removed from V and 3 bases from J, the gap between germline ends came to 14 bases. This CDR3 is built from 16 residues. CDR3 protein: CASSYGAGTVGNTIYF. CDR3 coding DNA: TGTGCCAGCAGTTACGGGGCAGGGACTGTTGGAAACACCATATATTTT.

This sequence joins TRBV5-1 and TRBJ2-7, with D possibly TRBD1 on 5 matching bases. There are 12 residues in the CDR3. V was trimmed by 4 bases and J by 3 bases, leaving 8 bases between them. Germline CDR1 reads SGHRS; CDR2 reads YFSETQ. CDR3 DNA: TGCGCCAGCAGCGATCAGGGCTACGAGCAGTACTTC. Protein: CASSDQGYEQYF.

The chain is built from TRBV2 and TRBJ2-5, with 8 bases lining up with TRBD1. This CDR3 has 14 residues. Germline values: CDR1 SNHLY, CDR2 FYNNEI. V was pared by 4 bases and J by 2 bases, with 3 bases of the junction left unmatched. The CDR3 reads CASSGQGLQETQYF. The CDR3 DNA follows: TGTGCCAGCAGTGGACAGGGGCTACAAGAGACCCAGTACTTC.